The clone carrying this T cell receptor beta chain appeared once. This entry belongs to a study of blood T cell repertoires in COVID-19. Study information: Material from acute and convalescent COVID-19 was sourced from the United States, Italy and Spain. Sample material is recorded as cDNA or gDNA derived from T cells, B-cell-depleted T cells, or PBMCs.

V shed 6 bases and J 0 bases; nucleotides not matched to a gene: 2. The length of the CDR3 is 14 residues. Germline CDR1 SNHLY, CDR2 FYNNEI. Per the study methods: Amplification of reference gene primers provided the estimated nucleated cell counts. Generated by immunoSEQ multiplex PCR, the TCRdb table keeps only in-frame clones and is missing some. The DNA was the basis for D and trimming; V, J and clone size are from that table. Seen here are tens of thousands of clones, around 87% observed once, and the top ten hold about 7.4%. The genes are TRBV2 and TRBJ2-7; TRBD2 agrees at 10 bases. The source of this sequence is a human donor with active COVID-19. The donor label of this sample is uncertain. Sequencing used peripheral blood. CDR3 DNA sequence: TGTGCCAGCAGCACTAGCGGGGTCTCCTACGAGCAGTACTTC. Amino acids: CASSTSGVSYEQYF.